This T cell receptor (beta chain) was identified in a study of T cells after yellow fever vaccination. Whole-study context: Some fractions had low cell numbers, and these were prepared with SMART-Seq v4 Ultra Low Input.

Losses at the gene ends were 5 bases for V and 3 bases for J; bases not matched to a gene: 6. CDR1 is MNHNS and CDR2 is SASEGT in the germline V gene. CDR3 length: 15 amino acids. The sample holds a few counts of this clonotype. Its antigen is still unknown. TCRdb analysed the 5' RACE reads with MiXCR anew, one entry per CDR3 protein. The repertoire holds roughly 330,000 distinct CDR3 sequences, with around 7% as singletons. Notes on the study in general: Abundant contaminating clonotypes from the bulk population could appear in FACS-sorted repertoires. Post-booster repertoires contained most primary-vaccination clones again (roughly 96% CD4, about 90% CD8). Weaker, the secondary response peaked sooner, at day 5 versus 15.

The sample here was PBMCs, taken more than 40 days after the first yellow fever vaccination. The J gene is TRBJ2-1, the V gene TRBV6-1; 8 bases align to TRBD1. The sequence derives from a man between 18 and 35 years old who received the YFV17D yellow fever vaccine. The CDR3 here is CASSPRGQFYNEQFF. CDR3 DNA sequence: TGTGCCAGCAGTCCCAGGGGGCAATTCTACAATGAGCAGTTCTTC.